This entry lists 30 T cell receptor beta chains sequenced from one sample in a study of memory CD4+ T cells and cytomegalovirus serostatus. TCRdb keeps only in-frame clones here, not all; method: immunoSEQ multiplex PCR. The sample yields tens of thousands of clones, about three quarters seen once. Single viable CD3+CD4+CD8-CD45RO+ cells were sorted as the memory CD4+ T cells. Sequenced sample: memory CD4+ T cells from blood. Receptors were obtained from an adult in good health and CMV-seronegative.

By sample share, this clone is medium-sized. The chain couples TRBV7-9 to TRBJ1-2; TRBD1 matches 12 bases. V was clipped by 2 bases and J by 8 bases; unmatched bases: 6. Germline assignment: CDR1 SEHNR and CDR2 FQNEAQ (reference sequence). The CDR3 totals 15 residues. The CDR3 spells CASSLSGQGASGYTF. The CDR3 coding sequence is TGTGCCAGCAGCTTATCGGGACAGGGGGCTTCAGGCTACACCTTC.

The CDR3 nucleotides are TGTGCCAGCAGCTTAGGAGGGAACCAAGAGACCCAGTACTTC. It specifies CASSLGGNQETQYF. The rearrangement links TRBV7-8 to TRBJ2-5; a possible D gene is TRBD2 (5 bases). Trimming cost V 1 base and J 0 bases, with 6 bases left between them. Germline assignment: CDR1 SGHVS and CDR2 FQNEAQ. CDR3 length: 14 residues.

The chain recombines TRBV7-3 with TRBJ2-3; perhaps TRBD1 as D (5 bases). Trimming cost V 6 bases and J 3 bases, with 16 bases left between them. Germline CDR1 and CDR2: SGHTA and FQGTGA. This CDR3 spans 15 amino acids. The chain's CDR3 is CASRLTPSGTDTQYF. CDR3 coding DNA: TGTGCCAGCAGACTGACCCCCTCAGGGACAGATACGCAGTATTTT. The entire variable domain, with the rest obtained from reference TRBV7-3 and TRBJ2-3, is as follows: GAGVSQTPSNKVTEKGKYVELRCDPISGHTALYWYRQSLGQGPEFLIYFQGTGAADDSGLPNDRFFAVRPEGSVSTLKIQRTERGDSAVYLCASRLTPSGTDTQYFGPGTRLTVL.

The chain combines TRBV6-6 with TRBJ1-5, with TRBD1 matching over 8 bases. There are 15 residues in the CDR3. V dropped 5 bases and J dropped 5; count of bases not matched to a gene: 8. Germline CDR1 is MNHNY and CDR2 is SVGAGI (reference sequence). Here the CDR3 reads CASSSYVQGDQPQHF. DNA for the CDR3: TGTGCCAGCAGTAGTTACGTACAGGGGGATCAGCCCCAGCATTTT.

V is TRBV6-1 and J is TRBJ2-2; D remains unclear. The V end lost 10 bases, the J end lost 0 bases, and 6 bases lay between the germline ends. CDR1 is MNHNS, CDR2 SASEGT, per germline. The CDR3 extends over 12 amino acids. CDR3 DNA: TGTGCCACCGACTCGAACACCGGGGAGCTGTTTTTT. Protein sequence: CATDSNTGELFF.

The chain uses TRBV10-3 and TRBJ1-3, with no clear D. The CDR3 is 17 amino acids. Trimming took off 0 bases at V and 4 bases at J, with 16 bases between the two ends. Looked up from germline, CDR1 is ENHRY and CDR2 is SYGVKD. CDR3 in DNA: TGTGCCATCAGTGAGTCGGCCGCCCAAGGGAGAGGAAACACCATATATTTT. It codes for CAISESAAQGRGNTIYF.

The DNA of the CDR3 is TGTGCCAGCAGCCAAGTTCGGGGGGGGTACACAGATACGCAGTATTTT. It encodes CASSQVRGGYTDTQYF. This chain uses TRBV4-2 with TRBJ2-3, with TRBD2 matching over 8 bases. The V segment lost 1 base and the J segment 2 bases; nucleotides outside the gene matches: 5. Germline V CDR1 and CDR2: LGHNA, YNFKEQ. The length of the CDR3 is 16 residues.

The V and J genes are TRBV5-4 and TRBJ1-1; D unresolved. The germline V gene encodes CDR1 SGHNT and CDR2 YYREEE (reference sequence). CDR3 length: 15 amino acids. Trimming took 0 bases from V and 3 from J, leaving 12 bases between them. The CDR3 DNA reads TGTGCCAGCAGCTTGGCTGGGATTCGGTACACTGAAGCTTTCTTT. It yields the protein CASSLAGIRYTEAFF.

In the case of this clone: Other DNA sequences in the sample encode the same CDR3. CDR3 loop: CAWSVTGEKLFF. The CDR3 DNA is TGTGCCTGGAGTGTAACCGGGGAAAAACTGTTTTTT. The genes are TRBV30 and TRBJ1-4; D is undetermined. This CDR3 has 12 residues. Trimming pared 0 bases from V and 8 bases from J, leaving 7 bases between. Germline loops: CDR1 GTSNPN, CDR2 SVGIG (reference sequence).

The chain links TRBV4-1 to TRBJ1-1; 7 bases are shared with TRBD1. The germline CDR1 and CDR2 sequences are MGHRA and YSYEKL. The CDR3 totals 15 residues. V was clipped by 3 bases and J by 2 bases; unmatched bases: 6. CDR3 loop: CASSHGPGGNTEAFF. The DNA of the CDR3 is TGCGCCAGCAGCCACGGTCCAGGGGGTAACACTGAAGCTTTCTTT.

The J gene is TRBJ1-1, the V gene TRBV30; D is perhaps TRBD1 (5 bases). Trimming removed 4 bases from V and 7 bases from J, with 16 bases in between. The germline V gene has CDR1 GTSNPN and CDR2 SVGIG (reference sequence). This CDR3 is built from 13 residues. The CDR3 nucleotides are TGTGCCTGGAACAGGTCAGGAAGAGATGAAGCTTTCTTT. Translation: CAWNRSGRDEAFF.

The J gene is TRBJ2-7, the V gene TRBV11-2; TRBD2 matches 13 bases. Germline V CDR1 and CDR2: SGHAT, FQNNGV. V shed 0 bases, J shed 4 bases, and the junction held 6 bases outside the gene matches. This CDR3 has 17 amino acids. Here the CDR3 reads CASSLDRLAGGMYEQYF. In nucleotides, the CDR3 is TGTGCCAGCAGCTTAGATCGACTAGCGGGGGGAATGTACGAGCAGTACTTC. Variable domain in full (rest from reference TRBV11-2 and TRBJ2-7): EAGVAQSPRYKIIEKRQSVAFWCNPISGHATLYWYQQILGQGPKLLIQFQNNGVVDDSQLPKDRFSAERLKGVDSTLKIQPAKLEDSAVYLCASSLDRLAGGMYEQYFGPGTRLTVT.

This chain joins TRBV2 and TRBJ2-3; TRBD1 matches at 8 bases. The V and J ends lost 4 bases and 2 bases, in that order; junction bases with no gene match: 5. The CDR3 consists of 15 residues. Germline V gene lookup returns CDR1 SNHLY and CDR2 FYNNEI. CDR3 residues: CASSARQGITDTQYF. The CDR3 bases are TGTGCCAGCAGTGCCCGACAGGGGATCACAGATACGCAGTATTTT.

A few counts support this clone. The CDR3 reads CASTTQGAFGYTF. CDR3 nucleotides: TGTGCCAGCACGACGCAGGGGGCCTTCGGCTACACCTTC. This chain uses TRBV6-5 with TRBJ1-2; 8 bases map to TRBD1. Trimming took 7 bases from V and 8 from J; bases not matched to a gene: 9. Per germline, CDR1 MNHEY and CDR2 SVGAGI. CDR3 length equals 13 residues.

The V and J genes are TRBV9 and TRBJ2-7; D is undetermined. CDR3 length: 14 residues. Looked up from germline, CDR1 is SGDLS and CDR2 is YYNGEE. Deletions cut 3 bases from V and 3 bases from J, with 13 bases between. The CDR3 protein is CASSASPQSYEQYF. CDR3 in DNA: TGTGCCAGCAGCGCGTCACCCCAGAGCTACGAGCAGTACTTC.

The chain carries TRBV5-1 and TRBJ1-4; D ambiguous. CDR3 length equals 14 residues. The V end was cut by 3 bases, the J end by 0 bases, with 6 bases between. CDR1 is SGHRS and CDR2 is YFSETQ in the germline V gene. DNA for the CDR3: TGCGCCAGCAGCTCATCCGCAACTAATGAAAAACTGTTTTTT. This sequence encodes CASSSSATNEKLFF.

The V and J genes are TRBV7-7 and TRBJ1-2, with 7 bases that match TRBD1. The CDR3 is 16 residues long. With V trimmed by 5 bases and J by 0 bases, 9 bases remained unmatched. Germline V lookup: CDR1 SSHAT, CDR2 FNYEAQ (reference sequence). The CDR3 nucleotides are TGTGCCAGCAGCCTGACCGGGGACAGCACTAACTATGGCTACACCTTC. This translates into CASSLTGDSTNYGYTF.

This sequence joins TRBV6-1 and TRBJ1-1; maybe TRBD1 (6 bases). The germline V gene has CDR1 MNHNS and CDR2 SASEGT. The CDR3 runs to 15 residues. The ends were cut back, 6 bases at V and 4 bases at J, with 18 bases in the middle. CDR3 loop: CASSKRQAGSTEAFF. The CDR3 bases are TGTGCCAGCAGCAAGAGACAGGCGGGAAGCACTGAAGCTTTCTTT.

The CDR3 DNA follows: TGTGCCTGGAGGATGGGGCAGAGTGCAACTAATGAAAAACTGTTTTTT. Translating it yields CAWRMGQSATNEKLFF. J is TRBJ1-4 and V is TRBV30, with a weak D call TRBD1 (5 bases). The CDR3 sequence is 16 residues long. Germline CDR1 is GTSNPN and CDR2 is SVGIG (reference sequence). Trimming removed 3 bases at V and 0 bases at J, with 14 bases between.

V usage is TRBV29-1 and J usage is TRBJ1-5; D gene unclear. The CDR3 totals 13 residues. Trimming removed 4 bases at V and 0 bases at J, with 7 bases between. From germline, CDR1 is SQVTM and CDR2 ANQGSEA. The CDR3 region is CSVAGDSNQPQHF. The CDR3 region has the DNA TGCAGCGTTGCTGGGGATAGCAATCAGCCCCAGCATTTT.

This clone has a handful of counts. V and J are TRBV5-4 and TRBJ2-7; 10 nucleotides match TRBD2. Losses at the gene ends were 0 bases for V and 4 bases for J; bases not matched to a gene: 7. The CDR3 has 16 residues. CDR1 and CDR2 from the germline V gene are SGHNT and YYREEE (reference sequence). DNA of the CDR3: TGTGCCAGCAGCTTGGAAGCTAGCGGGGGAAAGTACGAGCAGTACTTC. Its protein is CASSLEASGGKYEQYF.

The chain has TRBV2 and TRBJ2-7; tentative D call: TRBD2 (6 bases). The germline V and J ends were trimmed by 5 bases and 3 bases, with 17 bases remaining between them. This CDR3 has 15 residues. Germline V lookup: CDR1 SNHLY, CDR2 FYNNEI. In DNA, the CDR3 is TGTGCCAGCAGTCTCGTGGCGGGGCAGGGCTACGAGCAGTACTTC. Its protein product is CASSLVAGQGYEQYF.

CDR3 DNA sequence: TGCGCCAGCAGCTTGAGCGGGACTAGCACAGATACGCAGTATTTT. Translating gives CASSLSGTSTDTQYF. The chain uses TRBV5-1 and TRBJ2-3; 7 nucleotides align to TRBD2. This CDR3 region has 15 residues. Trimming took 1 base from V and 0 from J; bases not matched to a gene: 2. CDR1 SGHRS and CDR2 YFSETQ come from the germline V gene.

The genes are TRBV19 and TRBJ2-2; TRBD2 is a possible D gene (7 bases). Trimming cost V 5 bases and J 6 bases, with 13 bases left between them. Germline values: CDR1 LNHDA, CDR2 SQIVND (reference sequence). CDR3 length: 14 residues. DNA of the CDR3: TGTGCCAGTAGTTCGGGGGGCGCGGCCGGGGAGCTGTTTTTT. It encodes CASSSGGAAGELFF.

V is TRBV5-5 and J is TRBJ2-7; TRBD2 might be the D (5 bases). The V end was cut by 4 bases, the J end by 0 bases, with 20 bases between. CDR3 length equals 17 residues. CDR1 and CDR2 from the germline V gene are SGHKS and YYEKEE (reference sequence). CDR3 sequence (DNA): TGTGCCAGCAGCCCAACGCCCGGACGGGGAGACTCCTACGAGCAGTACTTC. It specifies CASSPTPGRGDSYEQYF.

This chain connects TRBV4-2 to TRBJ1-3, with a possible D match to TRBD1 (5 bases). This CDR3 comprises 16 residues. V lost 1 base, J lost 4 bases, and 14 bases lay in between. Germline values: CDR1 LGHNA, CDR2 YNFKEQ. CDR3 bases: TGTGCCAGCAGCCAAGTGGGAGGGACGGACGGAAACACCATATATTTT. Protein product: CASSQVGGTDGNTIYF.

J is TRBJ1-1 and V is TRBV30; 7 nucleotides align to TRBD1. CDR1 is GTSNPN and CDR2 is SVGIG in the germline V gene (reference sequence). The CDR3 is 12 residues long. J gave up 12 bases and V 3 bases, and 10 bases lay outside the gene matches. The CDR3 here is CAWRRGQGLTFF. The CDR3 region has the DNA TGTGCCTGGAGAAGGGGGCAGGGGTTGACTTTCTTT.

The gene calls are TRBV5-1 and TRBJ2-5; D might be TRBD2 (5 bases). CDR1 is SGHRS, CDR2 YFSETQ, per germline. Trimming stripped 0 bases from V and 5 bases from J, with 17 bases between. This CDR3 has 16 amino acids. The CDR3 loop reads CASSLAGGEGSETQYF. As DNA, the CDR3 is TGCGCCAGCAGCTTGGCCGGAGGCGAAGGGTCGGAGACCCAGTACTTC.

The chain recombines TRBV7-9 with TRBJ2-7; 11 bases are shared with TRBD2. Germline trimming cut 4 bases from V and 1 base from J; bases unmatched to any gene: 3. This CDR3 is 15 amino acids long. CDR1 and CDR2 from the germline V gene are SEHNR and FQNEAQ (reference sequence). As DNA, the CDR3 is TGTGCCAGCAGCTCCTTAGCGGGGGGGTCCTACGAGCAGTACTTC. It translates to CASSSLAGGSYEQYF.

V and J are TRBV5-4 and TRBJ1-1; D is ambiguous. The CDR3 covers 14 residues. Per the germline V gene, CDR1 is SGHNT and CDR2 is YYREEE (reference sequence). V was shortened by 0 bases and J by 1 base, with 7 bases between the two germline ends. This CDR3 reads CASSLAAQNTEAFF. CDR3 nucleotide sequence: TGTGCCAGCAGCTTGGCCGCCCAGAACACTGAAGCTTTCTTT.